The source of this TCR beta chain is a study of T-cell memory formation after mild COVID-19. Study outcomes and limitations: The second-wave clones peaking on day 37 were not confirmed as SARS-CoV-2-specific. CD4+ contracting clones lay mainly in CM and EM, CD8+ ones in EMRA. CD4/CD8 balance characterized clones contracting day 15 to 85, and CD4+ skew characterized later expanders.

The CDR3 is 12 residues long. Germline V gives CDR1 DFQATT, CDR2 SNEGSKA (reference sequence). V shed 6 bases, J shed 5 bases, and the junction held 7 bases outside the gene matches. After 5'RACE with constant-segment primers, TCR alpha and TCR beta cDNA libraries carrying sample barcodes and UMIs were obtained. From the 5' RACE reads, TCRdb called clonotypes with MiXCR, one entry per CDR3 protein. The sample yields around 510,000 distinct CDR3 sequences, about 20% seen once. About this clonotype itself: Its antigen is currently unknown.

The V and J genes are TRBV20-1 and TRBJ2-7; 7 positions match TRBD1. This clonotype was obtained from an adult woman who had mild COVID-19 (a few samples of this study predate the infection). Cell type and time point are not known. Input material: PBMCs or a T cell subset sorted from them (not recorded which). CDR3 DNA sequence: TGCAGTGCGCAACAGGGGCTACACGAGCAGTACTTC. Protein sequence: CSAQQGLHEQYF.